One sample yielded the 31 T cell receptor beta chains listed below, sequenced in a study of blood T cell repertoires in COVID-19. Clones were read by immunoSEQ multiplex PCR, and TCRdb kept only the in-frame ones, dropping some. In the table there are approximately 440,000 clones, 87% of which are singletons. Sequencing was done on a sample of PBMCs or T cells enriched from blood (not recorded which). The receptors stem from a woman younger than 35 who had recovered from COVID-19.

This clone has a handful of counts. This chain's CDR3 is CASSPWPGTANTEAFF. CDR3 nucleotides: TGTGCCAGCAGCCCTTGGCCCGGGACAGCAAACACTGAAGCTTTCTTT. V gene TRBV7-8 combines with J gene TRBJ1-1; 7 bases are a match to TRBD1. The CDR3 extends over 16 amino acids. The V gene's germline CDR1 is SGHVS and CDR2 FQNEAQ. The V segment lost 5 bases and the J segment 2 bases; nucleotides outside the gene matches: 11.

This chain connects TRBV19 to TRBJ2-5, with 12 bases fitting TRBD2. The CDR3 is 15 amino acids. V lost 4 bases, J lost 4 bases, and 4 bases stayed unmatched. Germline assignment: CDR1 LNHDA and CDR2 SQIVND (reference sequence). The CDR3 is CASSTLAGGRETQYF. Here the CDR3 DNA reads TGTGCCAGTAGTACCCTAGCGGGGGGGCGAGAGACCCAGTACTTC. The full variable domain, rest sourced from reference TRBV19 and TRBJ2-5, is DGGITQSPKYLFRKEGQNVTLSCEQNLNHDAMYWYRQDPGQGLRLIYYSQIVNDFQKGDIAEGYSVSREKKESFPLTVTSAQKNPTAFYLCASSTLAGGRETQYFGPGTRLLVL.

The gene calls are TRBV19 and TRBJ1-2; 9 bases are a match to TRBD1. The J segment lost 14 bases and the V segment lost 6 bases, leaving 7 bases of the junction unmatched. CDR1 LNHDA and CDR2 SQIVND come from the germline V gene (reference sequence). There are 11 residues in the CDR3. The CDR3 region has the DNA TGTGCCAGTAGGCGGGGACAGGGCCAAACCTTC. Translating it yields CASRRGQGQTF.

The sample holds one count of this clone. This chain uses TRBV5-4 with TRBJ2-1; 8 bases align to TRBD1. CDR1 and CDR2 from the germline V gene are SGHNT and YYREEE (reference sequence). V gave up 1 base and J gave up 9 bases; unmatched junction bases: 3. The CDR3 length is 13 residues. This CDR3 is CASSLQGASEQFF. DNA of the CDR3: TGTGCCAGCAGCTTGCAGGGGGCAAGTGAGCAGTTCTTC.

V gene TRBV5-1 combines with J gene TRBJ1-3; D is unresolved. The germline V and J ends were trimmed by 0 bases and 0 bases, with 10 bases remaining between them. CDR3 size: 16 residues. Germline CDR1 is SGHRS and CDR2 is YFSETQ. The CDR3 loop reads CASSLDGVLSGNTIYF. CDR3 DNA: TGCGCCAGCAGCTTGGACGGGGTCCTCTCTGGAAACACCATATATTTT.

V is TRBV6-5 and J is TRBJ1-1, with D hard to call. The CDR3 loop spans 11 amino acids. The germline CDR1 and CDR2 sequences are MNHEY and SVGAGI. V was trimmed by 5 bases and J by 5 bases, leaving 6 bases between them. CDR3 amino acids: CASSSRTEAFF. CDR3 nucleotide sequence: TGTGCCAGCAGTAGCCGGACTGAAGCTTTCTTT.

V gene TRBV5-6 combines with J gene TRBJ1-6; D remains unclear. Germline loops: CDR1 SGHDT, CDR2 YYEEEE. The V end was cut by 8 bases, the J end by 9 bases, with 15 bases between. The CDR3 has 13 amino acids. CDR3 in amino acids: CASSPGTSSPLHF. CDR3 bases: TGTGCCAGTTCCCCAGGAACGAGTTCACCCCTCCACTTT.

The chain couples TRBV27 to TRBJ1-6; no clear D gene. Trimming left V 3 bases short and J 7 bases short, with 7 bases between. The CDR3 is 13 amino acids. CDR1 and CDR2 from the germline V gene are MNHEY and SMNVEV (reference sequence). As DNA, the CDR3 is TGTGCCAGCAGTTTGTGGGAGAATTCACCCCTCCACTTT. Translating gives CASSLWENSPLHF.

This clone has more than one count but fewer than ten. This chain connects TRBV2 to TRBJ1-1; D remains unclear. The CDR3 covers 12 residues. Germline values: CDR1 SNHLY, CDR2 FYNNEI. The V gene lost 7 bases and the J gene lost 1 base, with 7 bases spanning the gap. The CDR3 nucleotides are TGTGCCAGCAACGCGGAGAACACTGAAGCTTTCTTT. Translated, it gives CASNAENTEAFF.

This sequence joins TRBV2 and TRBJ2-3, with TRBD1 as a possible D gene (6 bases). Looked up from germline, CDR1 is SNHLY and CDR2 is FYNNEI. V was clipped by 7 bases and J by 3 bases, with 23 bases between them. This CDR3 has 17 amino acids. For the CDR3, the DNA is TGTGCCAGCACGGATCGGGCAGGGGCACGGCTAACAGATACGCAGTATTTT. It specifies CASTDRAGARLTDTQYF.

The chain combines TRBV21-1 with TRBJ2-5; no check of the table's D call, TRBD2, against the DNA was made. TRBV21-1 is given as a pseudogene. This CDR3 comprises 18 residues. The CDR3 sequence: CASTPDPIAGTGQETQYF. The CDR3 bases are TGTGCCAGCACCCCCGATCCTATAGCGGGGACGGGACAAGAGACCCAGTACTTC.

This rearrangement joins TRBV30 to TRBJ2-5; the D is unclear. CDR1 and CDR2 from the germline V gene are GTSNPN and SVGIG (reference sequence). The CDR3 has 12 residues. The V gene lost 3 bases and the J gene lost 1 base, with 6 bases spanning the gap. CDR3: CAWRQIQETQYF. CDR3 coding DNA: TGTGCCTGGAGACAAATCCAAGAGACCCAGTACTTC.

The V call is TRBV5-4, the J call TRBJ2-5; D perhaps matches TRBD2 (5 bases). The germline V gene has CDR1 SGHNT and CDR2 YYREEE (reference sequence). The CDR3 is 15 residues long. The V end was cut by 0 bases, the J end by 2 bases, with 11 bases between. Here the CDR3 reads CASSLVGGFQETQYF. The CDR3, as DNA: TGTGCCAGCAGCTTGGTGGGCGGGTTTCAAGAGACCCAGTACTTC.

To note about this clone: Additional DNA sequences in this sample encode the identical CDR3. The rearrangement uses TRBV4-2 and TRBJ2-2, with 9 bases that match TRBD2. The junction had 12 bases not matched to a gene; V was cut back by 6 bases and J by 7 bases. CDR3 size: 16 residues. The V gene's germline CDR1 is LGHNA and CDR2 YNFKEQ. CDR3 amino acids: CASSQQQRGAGGELFF. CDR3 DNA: TGTGCCAGCAGTCAGCAACAGCGGGGGGCTGGCGGGGAGCTGTTTTTT.

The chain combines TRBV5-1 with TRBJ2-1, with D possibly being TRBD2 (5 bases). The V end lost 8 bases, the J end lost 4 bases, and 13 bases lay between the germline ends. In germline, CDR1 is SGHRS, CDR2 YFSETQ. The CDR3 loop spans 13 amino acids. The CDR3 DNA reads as TGCGCCAGTACGGGGTCCGATTACAATGAGCAGTTCTTC. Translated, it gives CASTGSDYNEQFF.

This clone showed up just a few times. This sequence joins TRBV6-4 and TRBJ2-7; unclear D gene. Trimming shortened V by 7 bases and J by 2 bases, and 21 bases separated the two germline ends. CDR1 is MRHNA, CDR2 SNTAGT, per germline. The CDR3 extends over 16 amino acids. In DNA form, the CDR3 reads TGTGCCAGCAAGCCACCCTCCGGGTCCAGTCCCTACGAGCAGTACTTC. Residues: CASKPPSGSSPYEQYF.

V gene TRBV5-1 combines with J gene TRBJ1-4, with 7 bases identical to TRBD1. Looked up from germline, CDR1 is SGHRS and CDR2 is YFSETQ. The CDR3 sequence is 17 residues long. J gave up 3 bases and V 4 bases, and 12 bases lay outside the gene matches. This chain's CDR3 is CASSRNVRQGANEKLFF. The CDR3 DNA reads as TGCGCCAGCAGCCGGAATGTTCGACAGGGAGCTAATGAAAAACTGTTTTTT.

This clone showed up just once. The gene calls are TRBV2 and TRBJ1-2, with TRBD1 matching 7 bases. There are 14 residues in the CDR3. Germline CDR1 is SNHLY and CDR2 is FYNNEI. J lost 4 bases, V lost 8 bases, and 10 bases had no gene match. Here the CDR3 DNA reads TGTGCCAGCCGAAGACAGGGCTTGAGCTATGGCTACACCTTC. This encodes CASRRQGLSYGYTF.

CDR3 sequence (DNA): TGTGCCAGCAGCCCCGGTTTGGAGACCCAGTACTTC. Residues: CASSPGLETQYF. This chain joins TRBV7-6 and TRBJ2-5; D is unresolved. Per germline, CDR1 SGHVS and CDR2 FNYEAQ. CDR3 size: 12 residues. The ends were cut back, 5 bases at V and 5 bases at J, with 9 bases in the middle.

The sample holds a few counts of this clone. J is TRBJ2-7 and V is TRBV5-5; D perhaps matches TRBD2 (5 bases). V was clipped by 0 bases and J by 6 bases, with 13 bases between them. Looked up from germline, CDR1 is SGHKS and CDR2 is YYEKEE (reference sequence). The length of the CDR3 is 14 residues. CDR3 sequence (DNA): TGTGCCAGCAGCTTGGGGATCACGGGATCCGAGCAGTACTTC. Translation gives CASSLGITGSEQYF.

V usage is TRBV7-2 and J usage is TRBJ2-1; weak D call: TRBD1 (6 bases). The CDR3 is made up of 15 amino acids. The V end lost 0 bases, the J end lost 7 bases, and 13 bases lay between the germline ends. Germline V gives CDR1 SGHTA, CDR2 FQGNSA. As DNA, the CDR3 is TGTGCCAGCAGCTTAGCCAGGGGCGTCGCAAATGAGCAGTTCTTC. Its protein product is CASSLARGVANEQFF.

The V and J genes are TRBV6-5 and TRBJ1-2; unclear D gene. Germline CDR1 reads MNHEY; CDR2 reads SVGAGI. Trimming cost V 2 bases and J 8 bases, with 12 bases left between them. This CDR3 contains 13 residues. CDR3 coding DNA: TGTGCCAGCAGTTACGGGCCGGCACAAGGCTACACCTTC. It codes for CASSYGPAQGYTF.

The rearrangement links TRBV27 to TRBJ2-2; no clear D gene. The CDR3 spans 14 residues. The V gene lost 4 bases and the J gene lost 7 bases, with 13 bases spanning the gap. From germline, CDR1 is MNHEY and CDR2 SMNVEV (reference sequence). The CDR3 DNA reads TGTGCCAGCAGTTCCCGTAGCCGTGACGGGGAGCTGTTTTTT. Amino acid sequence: CASSSRSRDGELFF.

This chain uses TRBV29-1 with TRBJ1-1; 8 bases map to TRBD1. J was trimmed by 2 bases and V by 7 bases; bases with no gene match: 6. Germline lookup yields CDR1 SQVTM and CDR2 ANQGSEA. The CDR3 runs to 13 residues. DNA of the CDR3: TGCAGCGGACAGACAGGGGTTAACACTGAAGCTTTCTTT. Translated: CSGQTGVNTEAFF.

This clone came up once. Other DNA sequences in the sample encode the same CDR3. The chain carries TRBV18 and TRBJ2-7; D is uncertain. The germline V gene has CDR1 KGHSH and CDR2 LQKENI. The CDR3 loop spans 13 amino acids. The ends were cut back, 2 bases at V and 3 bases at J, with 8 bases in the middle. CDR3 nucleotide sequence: TGTGCCAGCTCACCAAGGCAGGACTACGAGCAGTACTTC. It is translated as CASSPRQDYEQYF.

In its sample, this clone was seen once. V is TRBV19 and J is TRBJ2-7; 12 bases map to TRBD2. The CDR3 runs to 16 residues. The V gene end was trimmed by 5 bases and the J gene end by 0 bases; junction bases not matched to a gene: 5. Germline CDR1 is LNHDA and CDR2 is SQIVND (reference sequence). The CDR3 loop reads CASSRLAGDLSYEQYF. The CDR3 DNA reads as TGTGCCAGTAGTCGACTAGCGGGGGACCTCTCCTACGAGCAGTACTTC.

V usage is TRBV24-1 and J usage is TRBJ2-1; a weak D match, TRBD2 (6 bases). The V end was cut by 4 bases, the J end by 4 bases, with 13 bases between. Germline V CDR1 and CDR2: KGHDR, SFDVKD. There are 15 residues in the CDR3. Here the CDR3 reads CATSDGGGAYNEQFF. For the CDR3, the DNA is TGTGCCACCAGTGACGGGGGTGGAGCGTACAATGAGCAGTTCTTC.

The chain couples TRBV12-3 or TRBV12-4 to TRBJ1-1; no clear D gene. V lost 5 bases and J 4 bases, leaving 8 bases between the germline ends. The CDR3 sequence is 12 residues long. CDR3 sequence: CASSPLFTEAFF. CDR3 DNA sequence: TGTGCCAGCAGTCCCCTGTTCACTGAAGCTTTCTTT.

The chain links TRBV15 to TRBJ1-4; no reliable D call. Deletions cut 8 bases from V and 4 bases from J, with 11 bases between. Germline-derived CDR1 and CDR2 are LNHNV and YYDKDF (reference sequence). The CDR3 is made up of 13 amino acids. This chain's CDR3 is CATSQSLNEKLFF. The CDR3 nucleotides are TGTGCCACCTCACAGAGTCTTAATGAAAAACTGTTTTTT.

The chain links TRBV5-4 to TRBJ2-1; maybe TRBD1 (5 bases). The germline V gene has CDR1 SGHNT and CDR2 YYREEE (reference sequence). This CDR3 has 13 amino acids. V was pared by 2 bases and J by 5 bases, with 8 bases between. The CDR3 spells CASSLDSNNEQFF. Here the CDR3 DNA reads TGTGCCAGCAGCTTAGACAGCAACAATGAGCAGTTCTTC.

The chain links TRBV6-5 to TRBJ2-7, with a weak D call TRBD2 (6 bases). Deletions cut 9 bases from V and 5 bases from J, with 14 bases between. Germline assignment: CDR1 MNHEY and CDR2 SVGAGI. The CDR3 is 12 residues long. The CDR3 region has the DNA TGTGCCAGTGCGATGACTAGGAACGAGCAGTACTTC. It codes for CASAMTRNEQYF.